Below are 28 T cell receptor beta chains sequenced from a single sample in a study of metastatic and nonmetastatic thyroid tumors. TCRdb reanalyzed the PCR reads with MiXCR. The table shows more than 4,000 clones, with 35% occurring only once. Thyroid surgery was preceded by no treatment in any patient. The sample was adjacent normal tissue. The source of these receptors is a female donor with papillary thyroid cancer or a benign thyroid nodule (not recorded which). Some clones in this sample may be carry-over from other donors' samples.

This chain uses TRBV7-3 with TRBJ1-2; perhaps TRBD1 as D (6 bases). Trimming removed 1 base at V and 13 bases at J, with 13 bases between. The germline CDR1 and CDR2 sequences are SGHTA and FQGTGA. The CDR3 runs 12 residues. The CDR3 here is CASSLNRVALTF. The CDR3 nucleotides read TGTGCCAGCAGCTTAAACAGGGTGGCTCTCACCTTC.

The chain couples TRBV20-1 to TRBJ2-7; 12 nucleotides line up with TRBD2. CDR3 size: 13 residues. Germline CDR1 and CDR2: DFQATT and SNEGSKA (reference sequence). V lost 6 bases and J lost 3; bases outside the gene matches: 3. The CDR3 reads CSAQTSGSYEQYF. In DNA form, the CDR3 reads TGCAGTGCCCAGACTAGCGGGAGCTACGAGCAGTACTTC.

The J gene is TRBJ2-1, the V gene TRBV6-1; the match to TRBD2 covers 7 bases. CDR1 and CDR2 from the germline V gene are MNHNS and SASEGT. This CDR3 is 11 amino acids long. V dropped 4 bases and J dropped 14; count of bases not matched to a gene: 5. In nucleotides, the CDR3 is TGTGCCAGCAGTGGGGGGGAGGGAGAGTTCTTC. Its translation is CASSGGEGEFF.

This clone was detected only once. J is TRBJ1-1 and V is TRBV5-1; 8 bases match TRBD1. Trimming cost V 4 bases and J 0 bases; bases outside gene matches: 5. This CDR3 region has 15 residues. Germline V gives CDR1 SGHRS, CDR2 YFSETQ. The chain's CDR3 is CASSKRQGMNTEAFF. The CDR3 nucleotides are TGCGCCAGCAGCAAAAGACAGGGGATGAACACTGAAGCTTTCTTT.

This clone was seen only a few times. The chain couples TRBV6-1 to TRBJ2-1, with 12 bases that match TRBD2. Germline trimming cut 0 bases from V and 4 bases from J; bases unmatched to any gene: 4. The CDR3 spans 17 residues. Per germline, CDR1 MNHNS and CDR2 SASEGT. In nucleotides, the CDR3 is TGTGCCAGCAGTGAAGCTACTGGACTAGCGGGATACAATGAGCAGTTCTTC. It specifies CASSEATGLAGYNEQFF.

This clone was detected only a few times. The V and J genes are TRBV24-1 and TRBJ2-1; D ambiguous. The CDR3 covers 13 residues. V lost 3 bases, J lost 3 bases, and 5 bases lay in between. Germline CDR1 KGHDR, CDR2 SFDVKD. The CDR3 DNA sequence: TGTGCCACCAGTGATGCGAGCTACAATGAGCAGTTCTTC. Its protein product is CATSDASYNEQFF.

This clone has just a few counts. CDR3 loop: CASSYVAGGISYNEQFF. The DNA for the CDR3 is TGTGCCAGCAGTTACGTAGCGGGAGGGATCTCCTACAATGAGCAGTTCTTC. The chain joins TRBV6-2 or TRBV6-3 to TRBJ2-1, with TRBD2 matching 11 bases. Per germline, CDR1 MNHEY and CDR2 SVGEGT. There are 17 residues in the CDR3. With V trimmed by 2 bases and J by 0 bases, 3 bases remained unmatched.

By sample share, this clone is medium-sized. This chain links TRBV20-1 with TRBJ1-1, with TRBD1 identical over 7 bases. V shed 3 bases, J shed 5 bases, and the junction held 6 bases outside the gene matches. Germline V gives CDR1 DFQATT, CDR2 SNEGSKA (reference sequence). CDR3 length: 13 amino acids. DNA of the CDR3: TGCAGTGCTAGGGAGGGGGCAAGGACTGAAGCTTTCTTT. This codes for CSAREGARTEAFF.

For this clone: The missing conserved phenylalanine or tryptophan at the end of this CDR3 makes a read error likely. The DNA is left out, because the CDR3 cannot be placed on it with certainty; the CDR3 is given as TCRdb lists it. This chain uses TRBV5-1 with TRBJ1-5; no check of the table's D call, TRBD1, against the DNA was made. Germline V gives CDR1 SGHRS, CDR2 YFSETQ. The CDR3 spans 17 residues, counting both ends. CDR3: CASSLAKSGARNQPLHG.

V and J are TRBV20-1 and TRBJ1-4, with D possibly being TRBD1 (5 bases). The CDR3 has 15 residues. Germline V gene lookup returns CDR1 DFQATT and CDR2 SNEGSKA (reference sequence). V lost 0 bases and J 7 bases, leaving 15 bases between the germline ends. DNA for the CDR3: TGCAGTGCTAGAGATGGGAGGGGTCTGAGTGAAAAACTGTTTTTT. It codes for CSARDGRGLSEKLFF.

The chain recombines TRBV6-1 with TRBJ2-7; D not resolved. The germline CDR1 and CDR2 sequences are MNHNS and SASEGT. The CDR3 runs to 13 residues. Trimming cost V 4 bases and J 3 bases, with 10 bases left between them. For the CDR3, the DNA is TGTGCCAGCAGTGCAACAAATGGCTACGAGCAGTACTTC. Protein product: CASSATNGYEQYF.

In this sample, this clone turned up a few times. The chain joins TRBV27 to TRBJ1-2; perhaps TRBD1 as D (6 bases). There are 12 residues in the CDR3. Trimming took 7 bases from V and 8 from J, leaving 14 bases between them. The germline CDR1 and CDR2 sequences are MNHEY and SMNVEV (reference sequence). The CDR3 spells CASKTTGYGYTF. In nucleotides, the CDR3 is TGTGCCAGCAAGACCACAGGGTACGGCTACACCTTC.

This clone was detected many times. The J gene is TRBJ1-1, the V gene TRBV19; no clear D. This CDR3 has 14 residues. The ends were cut back, 2 bases at V and 3 bases at J, with 10 bases in the middle. Germline values: CDR1 LNHDA, CDR2 SQIVND (reference sequence). Written as DNA, the CDR3 is TGTGCCAGTAGTATAAAGATCGCCCACACTGAAGCTTTCTTT. Its protein product is CASSIKIAHTEAFF.

This clone has only a few counts. This sequence joins TRBV19 and TRBJ2-7; 8 bases line up with TRBD1. The germline V gene has CDR1 LNHDA and CDR2 SQIVND (reference sequence). The CDR3 length is 13 residues. V lost 6 bases, J lost 7 bases, and 8 bases stayed unmatched. The CDR3 DNA reads TGTGCCAGTAGCCGACAGGGGACGGGAGAGCAGTACTTC. It encodes CASSRQGTGEQYF. The full variable domain, completed using reference TRBV19 and TRBJ2-7, is DGGITQSPKYLFRKEGQNVTLSCEQNLNHDAMYWYRQDPGQGLRLIYYSQIVNDFQKGDIAEGYSVSREKKESFPLTVTSAQKNPTAFYLCASSRQGTGEQYFGPGTRLTVT.

Concerning this clone itself: The conserved phenylalanine or tryptophan is not found at the CDR3 terminus, so this likely reflects a read error. CDR3 sequence reads: CASSLGRTTEAFL. For the CDR3, the DNA is TGTGCCAGCAGCTTAGGGAGGACGACTGAAGCTTTCCTT. V usage is TRBV11-2 and J usage is TRBJ1-1; D gene uncertain. The length of the CDR3 is 13 residues. Germline V gene lookup returns CDR1 SGHAT and CDR2 FQNNGV. V lost 1 base and J lost 5, with 8 bases in between.

As to this clone: Germline is not matched at one junction end, which may reflect a read error. The chain recombines TRBV12-3 or TRBV12-4 with TRBJ2-4, with 9 bases that match TRBD1. CDR3 size: 12 residues. DNA of the CDR3: TGTGCCAACAGTTTGGCCGGGACAGGGTGGTTCTTC. As protein: CANSLAGTGWFF.

The sample holds a few counts of this clone. The V call is TRBV28, the J call TRBJ1-6; TRBD1 aligns across 7 bases. With 6 bases clipped from V and 9 bases from J, the junction kept 8 bases outside the gene matches. The CDR3 extends over 14 amino acids. The germline CDR1 and CDR2 sequences are MDHEN and SYDVKM. The DNA for the CDR3 is TGTGCCAGCAGAACAGGGGAGGGTCGTTCACCCCTCCACTTT. It yields the protein CASRTGEGRSPLHF.

V usage is TRBV6-1 and J usage is TRBJ2-2, with 8 positions matching TRBD2. Germline V CDR1 and CDR2: MNHNS, SASEGT. The trim removed 7 bases at V and 6 bases at J, leaving 10 bases unmatched. The CDR3 consists of 15 residues. The CDR3 region has the DNA TGTGCCAGCACAACTAGCGGCGCCATGGCCGGGGAGCTGTTTTTT. Residues: CASTTSGAMAGELFF.

This clone has just a few counts. The genes are TRBV6-1 and TRBJ2-7; D remains unclear. Germline CDR1 reads MNHNS; CDR2 reads SASEGT. CDR3 length: 13 amino acids. V was trimmed by 7 bases and J by 2 bases, leaving 12 bases between them. The CDR3 here is CASNRGSPYEQYF. In DNA, the CDR3 is TGTGCCAGCAACCGCGGCAGCCCCTACGAGCAGTACTTC.

The V gene is TRBV30, the J gene TRBJ1-2, with TRBD1 as a possible D gene (5 bases). V lost 2 bases and J 10 bases, leaving 26 bases between the germline ends. Germline-derived CDR1 and CDR2 are GTSNPN and SVGIG (reference sequence). The CDR3 sequence is 16 residues long. The CDR3 spells CAWSQSPGALPLPYTF. DNA of the CDR3: TGTGCCTGGAGTCAGAGTCCCGGGGCCCTCCCCCTCCCCTACACCTTC.

This chain connects TRBV20-1 to TRBJ2-5; TRBD2 agrees at 11 bases. J was trimmed by 5 bases and V by 0 bases; bases with no gene match: 2. This CDR3 is 14 amino acids long. The germline V gene encodes CDR1 DFQATT and CDR2 SNEGSKA (reference sequence). CDR3 loop: CSARDPSGGETQYF. Written as DNA, the CDR3 is TGCAGTGCTAGAGATCCTAGCGGGGGGGAGACCCAGTACTTC.

The chain couples TRBV5-1 to TRBJ2-7; 8 positions match TRBD1. J was trimmed by 2 bases and V by 3 bases; bases with no gene match: 7. The CDR3 sequence is 15 residues long. Germline CDR1 reads SGHRS; CDR2 reads YFSETQ. The CDR3 loop is CASSSGQGLTYEQYF. CDR3 in DNA: TGCGCCAGCAGCTCCGGACAGGGATTGACCTACGAGCAGTACTTC. Full variable domain (outside the CDR3, taken from reference TRBV5-1 and TRBJ2-7): KAGVTQTPRYLIKTRGQQVTLSCSPISGHRSVSWYQQTPGQGLQFLFEYFSETQRNKGNFPGRFSGRQFSNSRSEMNVSTLELGDSALYLCASSSGQGLTYEQYFGPGTRLTVT.

The V gene is TRBV20-1, the J gene TRBJ2-5; weak D call: TRBD1 (6 bases). V was shortened by 0 bases and J by 7 bases, with 12 bases between the two germline ends. Germline values: CDR1 DFQATT, CDR2 SNEGSKA (reference sequence). This CDR3 has 13 amino acids. The CDR3 protein is CSARDQGQGTQYF. The CDR3 DNA reads TGCAGTGCTAGAGACCAGGGGCAGGGGACCCAGTACTTC.

J is TRBJ2-7 and V is TRBV11-3; 8 bases are a match to TRBD1. CDR3 size: 13 residues. Germline trimming cut 5 bases from V and 10 bases from J; bases unmatched to any gene: 10. Germline-derived CDR1 and CDR2 are SGHNT and YENEEA. The CDR3 DNA sequence: TGTGCCAGCAGCCCGGGGACAGGAGGCGATCAGTACTTC. Protein sequence: CASSPGTGGDQYF.

This clone was counted a few times. This sequence joins TRBV28 and TRBJ1-2; no clear D. CDR3 length: 16 residues. Germline CDR1 and CDR2: MDHEN and SYDVKM. The germline V and J ends were trimmed by 5 bases and 3 bases, with 19 bases remaining between them. This CDR3 reads CASSPPRAASHYGYTF. CDR3 DNA sequence: TGTGCCAGCAGTCCCCCCCGCGCAGCGAGCCACTATGGCTACACCTTC.

This clone was seen ten or more times. The gene calls are TRBV13 and TRBJ1-2; 7 nucleotides agree with TRBD1. The CDR3 has 18 residues. Germline V lookup: CDR1 PRHDT, CDR2 FYEKMQ (reference sequence). Unmatched junction bases numbered 17, after V lost 4 bases and J lost 3 bases. The CDR3 sequence: CASSSRGPKEGAYYGYTF. The CDR3 coding sequence is TGTGCCAGCAGCTCAAGAGGACCTAAAGAGGGGGCTTACTATGGCTACACCTTC.

On this clone: An end of the junction does not agree with germline; a read error may underlie this. V usage is TRBV28 and J usage is TRBJ1-3; the D is unclear. Germline V gene sequence: CDR1 MDHEN, CDR2 SYDVKM. The CDR3 spans 14 residues. The CDR3 here is CASILDGSGNTIYF. The CDR3 bases are TGTGCCAGCATTTTAGACGGCTCTGGAAACACCATATATTTT.

The V gene is TRBV6-1, the J gene TRBJ2-1; tentatively, D is TRBD2 (5 bases). This CDR3 is 14 amino acids long. CDR1 and CDR2 (germline): MNHNS, SASEGT. V was pared by 5 bases and J by 6 bases, with 14 bases between. CDR3 sequence reads: CASSSGIHGNEQFF. CDR3 DNA sequence: TGTGCCAGCAGTTCCGGGATCCACGGCAATGAGCAGTTCTTC.